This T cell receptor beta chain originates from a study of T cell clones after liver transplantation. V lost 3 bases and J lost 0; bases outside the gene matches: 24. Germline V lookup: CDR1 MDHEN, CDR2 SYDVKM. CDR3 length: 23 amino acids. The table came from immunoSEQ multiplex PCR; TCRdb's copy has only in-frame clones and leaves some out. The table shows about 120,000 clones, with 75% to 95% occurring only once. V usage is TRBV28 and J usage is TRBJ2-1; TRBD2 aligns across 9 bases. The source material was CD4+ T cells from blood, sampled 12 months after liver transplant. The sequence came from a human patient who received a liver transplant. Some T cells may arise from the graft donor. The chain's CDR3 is CASSLGPTLGLANSPSSYNEQFF. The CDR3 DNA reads TGTGCCAGCAGTTTGGGGCCCACGTTGGGACTAGCCAATTCTCCCAGCTCCTACAATGAGCAGTTCTTC.